Detailed here is one T cell receptor (beta chain). The junction does not match germline at one end; this may be a read error. The germline V gene has CDR1 SEHNR and CDR2 FQNEAQ (reference sequence). The CDR3 is 13 residues long. The data were taken from a study of T cells in Graves' hyperthyroidism and ophthalmopathy. Overall study context: Peripheral blood was acquired at first diagnosis, ahead of any therapy whatsoever.

RNA transcripts gave rise to amplified TCR beta CDR3 regions. The HTBI primer set served for first-round RT-PCR of the TCR CDR3. TCRdb reprocessed the multiplex PCR reads with MiXCR, giving one entry per CDR3 protein. The sample lists 250,000 to 300,000 distinct CDR3 sequences; approximately 16% were seen once. Fresh 10 ml peripheral blood yielded PBMCs. The clonotype originates from a woman aged 45-59 years with Graves' hyperthyroidism that later progressed to Graves' ophthalmopathy. The sequenced material came from blood. The chain carries TRBV7-9 and TRBJ2-3, with D uncertain. The CDR3 nucleotides are TGTGCCAGCAGCCTGGATGGTGGAGATACGCAGTGTTTT. Its protein product is CASSLDGGDTQCF.